Many counts were recorded for the clone carrying this T cell receptor (beta chain). Its antigen is as yet unknown. The data stem from a study of human T cells and chemical hapten exposure. Sample time point: patch test 1, 2 weeks after DPC sensitization. Sample treatment: therapeutic diphenylcyclopropenone sensitization with weekly scalp DPC. Blood collection happened ahead of applying each patch test. Broader study findings: Patch test score was positively correlated with the counts of PT1 expanded TCRs. The presence of alopecia in the donors means their immune response may differ from healthy people's.

MiXCR, run by TCRdb on the RACE reads, gives a single entry per CDR3 protein. The data show about 340,000 distinct CDR3 sequences, around 7% seen once. CDR1 is MNHEY and CDR2 is SVGAGI in the germline V gene. The V segment lost 6 bases and the J segment 10 bases; nucleotides outside the gene matches: 8. This CDR3 has 13 amino acids. The TCR sequence derives from a woman under 30 with alopecia areata. Some clones in this sample may be carry-over from other donors' samples. The input for sequencing was whole blood, taken in connection with sensitization to the hapten diphenylcyclopropenone (DPC). This rearrangement joins TRBV6-5 to TRBJ2-4, with 8 bases that match TRBD2. This CDR3 reads CASSRGGSNIQYF. Here the CDR3 DNA reads TGTGCCAGCAGCCGCGGGGGGTCCAATATTCAGTACTTC.